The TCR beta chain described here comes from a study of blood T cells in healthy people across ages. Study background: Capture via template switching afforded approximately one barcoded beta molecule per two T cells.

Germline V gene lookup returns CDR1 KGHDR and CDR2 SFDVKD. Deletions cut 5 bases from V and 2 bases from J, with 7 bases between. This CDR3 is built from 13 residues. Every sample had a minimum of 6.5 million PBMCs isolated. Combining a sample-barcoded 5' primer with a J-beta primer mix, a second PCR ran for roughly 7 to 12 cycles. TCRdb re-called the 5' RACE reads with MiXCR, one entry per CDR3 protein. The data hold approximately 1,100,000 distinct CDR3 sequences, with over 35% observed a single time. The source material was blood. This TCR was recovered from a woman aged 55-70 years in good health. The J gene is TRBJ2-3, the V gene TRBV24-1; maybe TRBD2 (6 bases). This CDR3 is CATSVAATDTQYF. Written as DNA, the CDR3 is TGTGCCACCAGTGTAGCGGCCACAGATACGCAGTATTTT.